This TCR beta chain was sequenced for a study of blood T cell repertoires in COVID-19. Trimming took off 6 bases at V and 4 bases at J, with 13 bases between the two ends. The CDR3 sequence is 15 residues long. Germline assignment: CDR1 SNHLY and CDR2 FYNNEI. Only in-frame clones appear in the TCRdb table, and some are missing; sequencing was by immunoSEQ multiplex PCR. The sample includes about 180,000 clones, 85% to 90% seen only once; the top ten take roughly 7%. The sequenced material came from peripheral blood. The genes are TRBV2 and TRBJ2-6; D is possibly TRBD1 (5 bases). The receptor was isolated from a man aged 50 or older with active or convalescent COVID-19. CDR3 sequence reads: CASSPRTSGANVLTF. CDR3 DNA sequence: TGTGCCAGCAGCCCCAGGACATCCGGGGCCAACGTCCTGACTTTC.